This TCR beta chain was sequenced in a study of CD8+CD57+ T cells in acquired aplastic anemia. Study details: Mean yield of DNA from sorted CD4+ and CD8+ cells was approximately 3 ug. Overall study results and limits: The study identified 25 to 30 CD8+ CDR3 sequences shared by patients and controls.

CDR1 and CDR2 from the germline V gene are DFQATT and SNEGSKA (reference sequence). The V end lost 1 base, the J end lost 1 base, and 4 bases lay between the germline ends. CDR3 length: 12 amino acids. Genomic DNA provided the template from which TCR beta VDJ and CDR3 profiles were obtained. TCRdb re-called the reads with MiXCR, one entry per CDR3 protein. Among about 260,000 distinct CDR3 sequences, 65% to 90% were seen once, and the ten largest hold approximately 42%. With regard to this clonotype: The antigen is undetermined.

Selection for sequencing was limited to patients who had shown CD8+CD57+ cell expansion by flow cytometry. The origin of this receptor is a human donor with aplastic anemia. Source material: sorted CD4+, CD8+, or CD8+CD57+ T cells (not recorded which) from PBMCs. The rearrangement links TRBV20-1 to TRBJ1-1; no clear D. CDR3: CSARAPNTEAFF. CDR3 DNA sequence: TGCAGTGCTAGAGCACCGAACACTGAAGCTTTCTTT.